The rows below give T cell receptor beta chains drawn from one sample of a study of STAT3 mutations in large granular lymphocyte leukemia. TCRdb's table, derived via immunoSEQ multiplex PCR, lists solely in-frame clones and lacks some. The repertoire includes fewer than 10,000 clones, less than 90% of them detected once, and roughly 77% sits in the top ten. Sequences were obtained from peripheral blood mononuclear cells. The receptors here all came from an elderly man with T-cell large granular lymphocyte leukemia. Some clones in this sample may be carry-over from other donors' samples. The CDR3 runs from the conserved cysteine through the conserved F or W. The D gene is left open where the match is weak. Clone size is stated in some rows and not others, as once, few, many or a class when expanded.

>.|TRBV29-1|TRBJ2-5|TRBD1
TGCAGCGTAGTACAGGGGGGAGAGACCCAGTACTTC
CSVVQGGETQYF
>.|TRBV29-1|TRBJ1-3|.
TGCAGCTCCCGAGACAGCTACTCTGGAAACACCATATATTTT
CSSRDSYSGNTIYF
>.|TRBV2|TRBJ2-2|.
TGTGCCAGCATCTCAATTGGGTACACCGGGGAGCTGTTTTTT
CASISIGYTGELFF
>.|TRBV28|TRBJ2-7|.
TGTGCCAGCAGCCACCTCACGGGATCCTACGAGCAGTACTTC
CASSHLTGSYEQYF
>.|TRBV7-2|TRBJ2-5|TRBD2
TGTGCCAGCAGCCCAGCCCGGATAGCGGGGAGGGAGACCCAGTACTTC
CASSPARIAGRETQYF
>.|TRBV10-3|TRBJ2-1|TRBD2
TGTGCCATCAGTCTTGGGACTAGGGATGAGCAGTTCTTC
CAISLGTRDEQFF
>.|TRBV30|TRBJ2-7|TRBD2
TGTGCCTGGACCCGTAGCGGGGGGTGGGACGAGCAGTACTTC
CAWTRSGGWDEQYF
>once|TRBV29-1|TRBJ2-2|TRBD1
TGCAGCGTCCATCCCGGGACAGCGGCGTCCGGGGAGCTGTTTTTT
CSVHPGTAASGELFF
>.|TRBV28|TRBJ2-3|TRBD1
TGTGCCAGCACCAAGGACAGGCGCACAGATACGCAGTATTTT
CASTKDRRTDTQYF
>.|TRBV5-1|TRBJ2-3|.
TGCGCCAGCAGCCTCCCCCTGGGGAGCACAGATACGCAGTATTTT
CASSLPLGSTDTQYF
>.|TRBV6-5|TRBJ2-7|TRBD1
TGTGCCAGCAGTCCGGGGACAGGGTTATACGAGCAGTACTTC
CASSPGTGLYEQYF
>.|TRBV5-1|TRBJ2-2|.
TGCGCCAGCAGCTTGGTTGACGTTGGAACCGGGGAGCTGTTTTTT
CASSLVDVGTGELFF
>.|TRBV5-1|TRBJ1-1|TRBD1
TGCGCCAGCAGCACGAGACAGGGACAGAACACTGAAGCTTTCTTT
CASSTRQGQNTEAFF
>.|TRBV12-5|TRBJ1-1|.
TGTGCTAGTGGTTTGGCCGACTGGAACACTGAAGCTTTCTTT
CASGLADWNTEAFF
>.|TRBV12-5|TRBJ2-3|TRBD1
TGTGCTAGTGGTTTGGACAGGGGTTATACGCAGTATTTT
CASGLDRGYTQYF
>.|TRBV18|TRBJ2-7|.
TGTGCCAGCTCCCCCTCCGGGTCGGAGGACGAGCAGTACTTC
CASSPSGSEDEQYF
>.|TRBV4-2|TRBJ2-6|.
TGTGCCAGCAGCCAAGATCCCGCTTGGCCCGGGGCCAACGTCCTGACTTTC
CASSQDPAWPGANVLTF
>.|TRBV18|TRBJ1-5|.
TGTGCCAGCTCACCTGGGAGAAATCAGCCCCAGCATTTT
CASSPGRNQPQHF
>.|TRBV7-9|TRBJ2-6|.
TGTGCCAGCAGCCCCCCTTGGGGGGCCAACGTCCTGACTTTC
CASSPPWGANVLTF
>.|TRBV20-1|TRBJ1-1|.
TGCAGTGCTATAATGAACACTGAAGCTTTCTTT
CSAIMNTEAFF
>.|TRBV9|TRBJ2-7|TRBD1
TGTGCCAGCAGCGTAGGGGACAGGGGATACGAGCAGTACTTC
CASSVGDRGYEQYF
>.|TRBV6-5|TRBJ1-2|.
TGTGCCAGCAGTTTAATACGGGGGAACTATGGCTACACCTTC
CASSLIRGNYGYTF
>.|TRBV28|TRBJ2-7|TRBD1
TGTGCCAGCAGAGCCGGGACAGGGGCAACCTACGAGCAGTACTTC
CASRAGTGATYEQYF
>.|TRBV7-9|TRBJ1-2|.
TGTGCCAGCAGCTTAGTGTCGGGGATTAACTATGGCTACACCTTC
CASSLVSGINYGYTF
>.|TRBV9|TRBJ2-2|.
TGTGCCAGCAGCGTAGGATGGGGAAGCACCGGGGAGCTGTTTTTT
CASSVGWGSTGELFF
>.|TRBV5-1|TRBJ2-5|.
TGCGCCAGCAGCAGGGTGGGGGACCAAGGGGTGGAGACCCAGTACTTC
CASSRVGDQGVETQYF
>.|TRBV5-1|TRBJ1-1|TRBD1
TGCGCCAGCAGAATCTTCGGACAGGGGAGCACTGAAGCTTTCTTT
CASRIFGQGSTEAFF
>.|TRBV4-2|TRBJ2-3|TRBD1
TGTGCCAGCAGCCGAGAACCGGGACAGGGCACAGATACGCAGTATTTT
CASSREPGQGTDTQYF
>.|TRBV4-2|TRBJ1-1|.
TGTGCCAGCAGCCAAGATTTTGGGGCGATGGGCACTGAAGCTTTCTTT
CASSQDFGAMGTEAFF
>.|TRBV5-4|TRBJ1-2|TRBD1
TGTGCCAGCAGCTCACAGGGGGGTAACTATGGCTACACCTTC
CASSSQGGNYGYTF
>once|TRBV5-1|TRBJ1-2|.
TGCGCCAGCAGCTTTGGCAGTAACTATGGCTACACCTTC
CASSFGSNYGYTF
>.|TRBV5-1|TRBJ2-5|TRBD1
TGCGCCAGCAGCGCTGGGACAGGGGGGTACCAAGAGACCCAGTACTTC
CASSAGTGGYQETQYF
>.|TRBV27|TRBJ2-1|.
TGTGCCAGCAGTCCCCCCCGGCGGGGCCAAAGAAGGTCCTACAATGAGCAGTTCTTC
CASSPPRRGQRRSYNEQFF
>.|TRBV28|TRBJ1-4|TRBD1
TGTGCCAGCAGTTCCGACTCGACAGGGGGTGAAAAACTGTTTTTT
CASSSDSTGGEKLFF
>.|TRBV7-8|TRBJ1-2|TRBD1
TGTGCCAGCAGCTTAGCATGGACAGGCGGGTATGGCTACACCTTC
CASSLAWTGGYGYTF
>.|TRBV5-6|TRBJ2-3|.
TGTGCCAGCAGCTTGGATGAACGCACAGATACGCAGTATTTT
CASSLDERTDTQYF
>.|TRBV5-4|TRBJ1-6|TRBD1
TGTGCCAGCAGCTCACAGACAGGGGACAATTCACCCCTCCACTTT
CASSSQTGDNSPLHF
>.|TRBV5-1|TRBJ2-2|TRBD1
TGCGCCAGCAGCTCGCGGGGGACAGGGATGGCCGGGGAGCTGTTTTTT
CASSSRGTGMAGELFF
>.|TRBV18|TRBJ1-5|TRBD1
TGTGCCAGCTCATTTCGGACAGGTTCCAATCAGCCCCAGCATTTT
CASSFRTGSNQPQHF
>.|TRBV29-1|TRBJ2-5|TRBD1
TGCAGCGCCGGGACAGAAATCCAAGAGACCCAGTACTTC
CSAGTEIQETQYF